The sample holds many counts of the clone carrying this TCR beta chain. Its antigen is unidentified. For TCR beta, libraries came from iRepertoire HTBI primers and Arm-PCR of CDR3 regions. Using its own MiXCR run on the multiplex PCR reads, TCRdb lists one record per CDR3 protein. The sample includes about 340,000 distinct CDR3 sequences, about 20% seen only once; the top ten take 29%. The CDR3 sequence is 15 residues long. Germline CDR1 and CDR2: MDHEN and SYDVKM. Trimming removed 6 bases from V and 5 bases from J; junction bases left unmatched: 10. This specimen belongs to a study of regulatory T cells in long-lasting Graves disease. The overall study: The definition of persistent Graves' disease was over 5 years of antithyroid drugs with positive TSH receptor antibodies. Study-level results: TRBV28, TRBJ1-2 and TRBJ2-5 were favored in persistent disease.

Time point reported: persistent/refractory GD, antithyroid drugs over 5 years with positive TRAb. RNA extracted from PBMCs served as the sequencing template. It was an endocrinology department in Xi'an, China, that provided the patients. V usage is TRBV28 and J usage is TRBJ1-5; 7 bases align to TRBD1. This material consisted of peripheral blood mononuclear cells (PBMCs), taken when the disease was refractory, from a patient treated with antithyroid drugs. The origin of this receptor is a female donor with Graves disease. Written as DNA, the CDR3 is TGTGCCAGCAGGCCACAGGGGAGGGTAGATCAGCCCCAGCATTTT. Amino acid sequence: CASRPQGRVDQPQHF.